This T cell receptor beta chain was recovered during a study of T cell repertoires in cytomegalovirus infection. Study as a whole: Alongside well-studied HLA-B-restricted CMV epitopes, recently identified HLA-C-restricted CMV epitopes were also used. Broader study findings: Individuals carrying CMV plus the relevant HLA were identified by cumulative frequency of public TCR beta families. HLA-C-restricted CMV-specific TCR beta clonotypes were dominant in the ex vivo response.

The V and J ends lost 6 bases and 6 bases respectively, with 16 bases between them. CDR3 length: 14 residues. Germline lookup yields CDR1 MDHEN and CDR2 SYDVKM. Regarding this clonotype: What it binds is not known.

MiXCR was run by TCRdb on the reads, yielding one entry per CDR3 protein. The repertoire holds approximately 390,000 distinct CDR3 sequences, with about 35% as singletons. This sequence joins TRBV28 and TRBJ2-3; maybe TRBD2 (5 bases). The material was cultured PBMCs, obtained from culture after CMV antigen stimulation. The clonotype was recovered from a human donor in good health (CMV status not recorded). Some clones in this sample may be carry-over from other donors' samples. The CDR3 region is CASREPGNRDTQYF. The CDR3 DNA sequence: TGTGCCAGCAGAGAGCCGGGGAATCGGGATACGCAGTATTTT. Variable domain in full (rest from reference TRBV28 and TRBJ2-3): DVKVTQSSRYLVKRTGEKVFLECVQDMDHENMFWYRQDPGLGLRLIYFSYDVKMKEKGDIPEGYSVSREKKERFSLILESASTNQTSMYLCASREPGNRDTQYFGPGTRLTVL.